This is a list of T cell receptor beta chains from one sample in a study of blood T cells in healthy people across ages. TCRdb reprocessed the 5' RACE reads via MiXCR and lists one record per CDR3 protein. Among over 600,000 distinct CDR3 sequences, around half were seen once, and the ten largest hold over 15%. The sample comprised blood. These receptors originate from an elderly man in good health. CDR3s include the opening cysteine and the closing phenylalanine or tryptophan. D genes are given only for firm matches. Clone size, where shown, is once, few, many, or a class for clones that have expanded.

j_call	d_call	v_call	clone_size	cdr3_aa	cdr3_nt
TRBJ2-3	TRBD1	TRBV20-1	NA	CSAQQGAKTDTQYF	TGCAGTGCACAACAGGGGGCCAAAACAGATACGCAGTATTTT
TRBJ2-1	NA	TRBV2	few	CASSEEETISGPTYNEQFF	TGTGCCAGCAGTGAAGAGGAGACCATTAGCGGCCCCACCTACAATGAGCAGTTCTTC
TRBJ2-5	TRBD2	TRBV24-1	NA	CATSDSVAGGQETQYF	TGTGCCACCAGTGATTCGGTAGCGGGAGGCCAAGAGACCCAGTACTTC
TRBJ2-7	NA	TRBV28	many	CASSTISYYEQYF	TGTGCCAGCAGTACCATCAGCTACTACGAGCAGTACTTC
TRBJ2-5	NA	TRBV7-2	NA	CASSSRPGRETQYF	TGTGCCAGCAGCTCTAGGCCGGGGAGGGAGACCCAGTACTTC
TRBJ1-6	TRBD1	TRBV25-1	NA	CASSGSTGTANSPLHF	TGTGCCAGCAGTGGCAGTACCGGGACAGCTAATTCACCCCTCCACTTT
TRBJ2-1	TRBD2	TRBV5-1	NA	CASSLDGGTKDEQFF	TGCGCCAGCAGCTTGGATGGGGGGACTAAGGATGAGCAGTTCTTC
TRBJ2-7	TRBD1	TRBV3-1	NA	CASSPALPGQGIYEQYF	TGTGCCAGCAGCCCAGCCCTTCCGGGACAGGGCATCTACGAGCAGTACTTC
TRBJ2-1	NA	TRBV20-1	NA	CSASGSTYNEQFF	TGCAGTGCTAGCGGGAGTACCTACAATGAGCAGTTCTTC
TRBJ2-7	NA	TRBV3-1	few	CASSQGAPEGYEQYF	TGTGCCAGCAGCCAAGGCGCGCCCGAGGGGTACGAGCAGTACTTC
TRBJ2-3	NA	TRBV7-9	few	CASRNHAGADTQYF	TGTGCCAGCAGAAACCATGCGGGTGCGGATACGCAGTATTTT
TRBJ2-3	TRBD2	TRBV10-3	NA	CAISERMGTSGSVDAQYF	TGTGCCATCAGTGAGAGGATGGGCACTAGCGGGAGTGTAGACGCGCAGTATTTT
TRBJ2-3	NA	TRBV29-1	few	CSGLVFTDTQYF	TGCAGCGGACTAGTTTTCACAGATACGCAGTATTTT
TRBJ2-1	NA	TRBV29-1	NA	CSVGRDGAMDNEQFF	TGCAGCGTTGGCAGGGATGGGGCAATGGACAATGAGCAGTTCTTC
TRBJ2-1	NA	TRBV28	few	CASSSGPVNNEQFF	TGTGCCAGCAGCTCCGGGCCAGTAAACAATGAGCAGTTCTTC
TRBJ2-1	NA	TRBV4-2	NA	CASSQDGPLAHSYNEQFF	TGTGCCAGCAGCCAAGATGGACCACTAGCCCACTCCTACAATGAGCAGTTCTTC
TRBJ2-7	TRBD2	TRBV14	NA	CASSQDRLAGGSYNEQYF	TGTGCCAGCAGCCAAGATAGACTAGCGGGAGGATCCTACAATGAGCAGTACTTC
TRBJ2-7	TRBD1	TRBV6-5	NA	CASSDPRDRGYEQYF	TGTGCCAGCAGTGACCCCCGGGACAGGGGGTACGAGCAGTACTTC
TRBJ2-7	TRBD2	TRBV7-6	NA	CASSLETAGSPTYEQYF	TGTGCCAGCAGCTTGGAGACAGCGGGGAGCCCGACGTACGAGCAGTACTTC
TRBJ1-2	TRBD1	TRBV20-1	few	CSARDIGQGDYGYTF	TGCAGTGCTAGAGATATCGGACAGGGGGACTATGGCTACACCTTC
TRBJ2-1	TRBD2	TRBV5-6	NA	CASSSLRGGLVEQFF	TGTGCCAGCAGCTCCCTACGGGGGGGGCTTGTTGAGCAGTTCTTC
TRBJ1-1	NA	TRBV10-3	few	CAISVGASAANTEAFF	TGTGCCATCAGTGTGGGGGCCAGCGCGGCCAACACTGAAGCTTTCTTT
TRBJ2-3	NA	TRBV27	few	CASSFGITQYF	TGTGCCAGCAGTTTTGGTATTACGCAGTATTTT
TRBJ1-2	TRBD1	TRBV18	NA	CASSPPNPHRGYGYTF	TGTGCCAGCTCACCACCGAATCCCCACAGGGGCTATGGCTACACCTTC
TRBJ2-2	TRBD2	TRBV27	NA	CASRWTSGVSTGELFF	TGTGCCAGCAGATGGACTAGCGGGGTAAGCACCGGGGAGCTGTTTTTT
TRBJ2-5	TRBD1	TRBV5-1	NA	CASSPSPGTGFGETQYF	TGCGCCAGCAGCCCAAGTCCCGGGACAGGGTTTGGCGAGACCCAGTACTTC
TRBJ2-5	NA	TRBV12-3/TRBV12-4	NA	CANSLLQGLGEQYF	TGTGCCAACAGTTTACTACAGGGTCTAGGAGAGCAGTACTTC
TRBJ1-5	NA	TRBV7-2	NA	CASSLGDGSNQPQHF	TGTGCCAGCAGCTTAGGCGACGGAAGCAATCAGCCCCAGCATTTT
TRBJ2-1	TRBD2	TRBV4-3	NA	CASSQGASGREQFF	TGCGCCAGCAGTCAAGGAGCTAGCGGACGGGAGCAGTTCTTC